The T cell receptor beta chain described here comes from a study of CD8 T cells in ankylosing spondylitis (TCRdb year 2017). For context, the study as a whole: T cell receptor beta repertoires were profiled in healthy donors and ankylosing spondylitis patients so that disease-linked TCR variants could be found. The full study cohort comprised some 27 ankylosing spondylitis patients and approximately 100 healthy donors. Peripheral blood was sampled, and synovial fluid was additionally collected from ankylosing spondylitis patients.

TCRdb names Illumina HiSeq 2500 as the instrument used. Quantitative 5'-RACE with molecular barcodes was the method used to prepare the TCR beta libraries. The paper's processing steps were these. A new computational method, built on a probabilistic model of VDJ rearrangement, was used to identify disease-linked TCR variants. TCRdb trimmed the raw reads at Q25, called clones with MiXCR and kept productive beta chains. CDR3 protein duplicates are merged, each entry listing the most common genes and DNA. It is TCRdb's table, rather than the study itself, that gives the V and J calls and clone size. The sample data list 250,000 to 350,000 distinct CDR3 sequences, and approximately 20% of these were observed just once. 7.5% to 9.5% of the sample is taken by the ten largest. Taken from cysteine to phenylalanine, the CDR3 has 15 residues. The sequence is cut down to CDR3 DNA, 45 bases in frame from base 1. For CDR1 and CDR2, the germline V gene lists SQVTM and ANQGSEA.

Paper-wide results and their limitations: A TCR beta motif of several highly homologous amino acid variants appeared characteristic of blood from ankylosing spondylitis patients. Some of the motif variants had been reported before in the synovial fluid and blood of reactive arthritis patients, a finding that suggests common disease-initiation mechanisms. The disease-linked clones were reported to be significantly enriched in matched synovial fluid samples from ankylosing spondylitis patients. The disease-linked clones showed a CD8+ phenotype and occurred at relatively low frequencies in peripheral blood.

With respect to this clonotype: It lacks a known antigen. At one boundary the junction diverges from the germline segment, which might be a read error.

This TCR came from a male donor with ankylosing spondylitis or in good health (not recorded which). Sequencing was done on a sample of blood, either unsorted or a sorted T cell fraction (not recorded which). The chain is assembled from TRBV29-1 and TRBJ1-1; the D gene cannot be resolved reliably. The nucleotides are TGCAGCGTTTCAATTTCTGAGGCGATGAACACTGAAACTTTCTTT. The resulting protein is CSVSISEAMNTETFF.